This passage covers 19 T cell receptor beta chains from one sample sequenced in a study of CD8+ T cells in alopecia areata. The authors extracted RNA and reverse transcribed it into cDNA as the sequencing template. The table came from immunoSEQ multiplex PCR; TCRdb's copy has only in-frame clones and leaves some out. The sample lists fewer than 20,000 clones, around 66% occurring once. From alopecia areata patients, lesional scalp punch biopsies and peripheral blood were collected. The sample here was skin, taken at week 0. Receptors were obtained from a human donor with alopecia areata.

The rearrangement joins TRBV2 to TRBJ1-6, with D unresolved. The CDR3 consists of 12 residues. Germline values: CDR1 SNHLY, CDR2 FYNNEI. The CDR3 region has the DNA TGTGGATCCGGGCAAAATAATTCACCCCTCCACTTT. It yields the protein CGSGQNNSPLHF. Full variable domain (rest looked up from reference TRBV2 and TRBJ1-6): EPEVTQTPSHQVTQMGQEVILRCVPISNHLYFYWYRQILGQKVEFLVSFYNNEISEKSEIFDDQFSVERPDGSNFTLKIRSTKLEDSAMYFCGSGQNNSPLHFGNGTRLTVT.

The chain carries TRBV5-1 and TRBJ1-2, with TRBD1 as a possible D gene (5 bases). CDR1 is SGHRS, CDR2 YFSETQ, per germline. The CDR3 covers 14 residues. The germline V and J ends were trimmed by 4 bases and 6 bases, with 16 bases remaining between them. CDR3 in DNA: TGCGCCAGCAGCCCGGGACTTCCTTTGGATGGCTACACCTTC. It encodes CASSPGLPLDGYTF. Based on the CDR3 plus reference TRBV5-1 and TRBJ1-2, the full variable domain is KAGVTQTPRYLIKTRGQQVTLSCSPISGHRSVSWYQQTPGQGLQFLFEYFSETQRNKGNFPGRFSGRQFSNSRSEMNVSTLELGDSALYLCASSPGLPLDGYTFGSGTRLTVV.

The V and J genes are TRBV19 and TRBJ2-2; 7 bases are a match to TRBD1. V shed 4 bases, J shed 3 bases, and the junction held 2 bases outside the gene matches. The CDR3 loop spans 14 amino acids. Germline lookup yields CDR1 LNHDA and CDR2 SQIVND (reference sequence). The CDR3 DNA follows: TGTGCCAGTAGTAAGGGGGCGTACACCGGGGAGCTGTTTTTT. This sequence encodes CASSKGAYTGELFF.

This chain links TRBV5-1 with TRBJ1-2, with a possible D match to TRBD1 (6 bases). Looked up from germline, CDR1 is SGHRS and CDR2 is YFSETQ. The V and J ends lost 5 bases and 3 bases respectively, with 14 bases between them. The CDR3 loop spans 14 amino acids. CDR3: CASSVSGGHYGYTF. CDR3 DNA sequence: TGCGCCAGCAGTGTCTCTGGGGGCCACTATGGCTACACCTTC.

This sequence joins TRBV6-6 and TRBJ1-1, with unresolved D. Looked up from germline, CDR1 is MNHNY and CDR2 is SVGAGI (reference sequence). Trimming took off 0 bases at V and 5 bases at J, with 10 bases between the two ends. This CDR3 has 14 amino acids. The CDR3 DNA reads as TGTGCCAGCAGTTACTCCGGCAGCCGTACTGAAGCTTTCTTT. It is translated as CASSYSGSRTEAFF.

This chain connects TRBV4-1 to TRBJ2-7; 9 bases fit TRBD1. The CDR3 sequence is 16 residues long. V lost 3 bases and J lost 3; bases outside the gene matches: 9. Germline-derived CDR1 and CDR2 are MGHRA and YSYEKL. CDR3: CASSHTGQGGFYEQYF. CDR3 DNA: TGCGCCAGCAGCCACACGGGACAGGGAGGCTTCTACGAGCAGTACTTC.

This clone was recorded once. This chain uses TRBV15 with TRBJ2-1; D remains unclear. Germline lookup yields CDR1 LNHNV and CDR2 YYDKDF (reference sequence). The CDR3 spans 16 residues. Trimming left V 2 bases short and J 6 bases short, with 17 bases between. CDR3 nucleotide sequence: TGTGCCACCAGCAGATCCGCAAGGCCGTGGGCCAATGAGCAGTTCTTC. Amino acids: CATSRSARPWANEQFF.

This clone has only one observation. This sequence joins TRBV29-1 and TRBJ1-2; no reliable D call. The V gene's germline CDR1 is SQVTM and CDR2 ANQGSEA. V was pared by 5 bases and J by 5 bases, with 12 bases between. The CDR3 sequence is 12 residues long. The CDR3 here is CSVWLFIYGYTF. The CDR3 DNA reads TGCAGCGTTTGGTTGTTTATTTATGGCTACACCTTC.

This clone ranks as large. The CDR3 loop is CASSSGEFTGYTF. CDR3 sequence (DNA): TGTGCCAGCAGCTCCGGTGAATTTACTGGCTACACCTTC. The chain couples TRBV7-9 to TRBJ1-2, with D unclear. Germline loops: CDR1 SEHNR, CDR2 FQNEAQ (reference sequence). The CDR3 extends over 13 amino acids. The germline V and J ends were trimmed by 4 bases and 7 bases, with 13 bases remaining between them.

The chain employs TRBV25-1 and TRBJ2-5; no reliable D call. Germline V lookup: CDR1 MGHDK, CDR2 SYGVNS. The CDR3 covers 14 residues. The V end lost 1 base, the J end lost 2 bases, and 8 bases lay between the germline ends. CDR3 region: CASSEWVGQETQYF. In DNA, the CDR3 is TGTGCCAGCAGTGAATGGGTAGGGCAAGAGACCCAGTACTTC.

For the CDR3, the DNA is TGTGCCAGCAGCGTGGGACAGACCGTCGGTAAGAATGAGCAGTTCTTC. Protein: CASSVGQTVGKNEQFF. This chain links TRBV9 with TRBJ2-1; 7 bases map to TRBD1. V trimming: 2 bases; J trimming: 7 bases; junction bases outside the gene matches: 12. Germline CDR1 reads SGDLS; CDR2 reads YYNGEE. The CDR3 has 16 amino acids.

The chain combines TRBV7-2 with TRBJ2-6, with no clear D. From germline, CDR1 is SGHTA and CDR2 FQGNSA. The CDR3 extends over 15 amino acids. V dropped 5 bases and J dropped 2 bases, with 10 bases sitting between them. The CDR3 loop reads CASSPPDTGANVLTF. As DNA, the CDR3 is TGTGCCAGCAGCCCCCCAGATACTGGGGCCAACGTCCTGACTTTC.

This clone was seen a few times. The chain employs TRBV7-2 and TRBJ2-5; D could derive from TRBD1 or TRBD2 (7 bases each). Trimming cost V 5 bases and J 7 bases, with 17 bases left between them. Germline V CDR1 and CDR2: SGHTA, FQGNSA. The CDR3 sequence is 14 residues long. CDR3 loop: CASSPQGGLGTQYF. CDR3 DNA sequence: TGTGCCAGCAGCCCCCAGGGGGGGTTAGGGACCCAGTACTTC.

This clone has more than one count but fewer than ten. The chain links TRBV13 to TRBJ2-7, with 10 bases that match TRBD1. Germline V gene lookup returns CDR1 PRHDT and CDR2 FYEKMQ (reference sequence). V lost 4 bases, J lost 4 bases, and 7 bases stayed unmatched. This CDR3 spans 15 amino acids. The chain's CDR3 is CASSSSGTGEYEQYF. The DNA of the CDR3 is TGTGCCAGCAGCTCGTCCGGGACAGGGGAATACGAGCAGTACTTC.

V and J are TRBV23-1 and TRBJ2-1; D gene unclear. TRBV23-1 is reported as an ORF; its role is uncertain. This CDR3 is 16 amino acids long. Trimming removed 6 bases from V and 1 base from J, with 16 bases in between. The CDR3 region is CASSPKQPPSYNEQFF. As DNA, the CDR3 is TGCGCCAGCAGCCCGAAGCAGCCACCTTCCTACAATGAGCAGTTCTTC.

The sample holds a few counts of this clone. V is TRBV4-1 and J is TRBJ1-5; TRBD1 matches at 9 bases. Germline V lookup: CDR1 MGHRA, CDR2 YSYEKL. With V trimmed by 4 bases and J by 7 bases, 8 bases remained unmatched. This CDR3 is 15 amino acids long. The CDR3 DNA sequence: TGCGCCAGCAGCCCACAGGGGGCCGGGAGACAGCCCCAGCATTTT. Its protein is CASSPQGAGRQPQHF.

The chain's CDR3 is CASSPAAGQGSNYGYTF. CDR3 in DNA: TGTGCCAGCTCACCTGCAGCTGGACAGGGGTCCAACTATGGCTACACCTTC. The rearrangement uses TRBV18 and TRBJ1-2; 9 bases align to TRBD1. This CDR3 region has 17 residues. Germline-derived CDR1 and CDR2 are KGHSH and LQKENI. The J segment lost 2 bases and the V segment lost 3 bases, leaving 10 bases of the junction unmatched. Full variable domain (missing parts from reference TRBV18 and TRBJ1-2): NAGVMQNPRHLVRRRGQEARLRCSPMKGHSHVYWYRQLPEEGLKFMVYLQKENIIDESGMPKERFSAEFPKEGPSILRIQQVVRGDSAAYFCASSPAAGQGSNYGYTFGSGTRLTVV.

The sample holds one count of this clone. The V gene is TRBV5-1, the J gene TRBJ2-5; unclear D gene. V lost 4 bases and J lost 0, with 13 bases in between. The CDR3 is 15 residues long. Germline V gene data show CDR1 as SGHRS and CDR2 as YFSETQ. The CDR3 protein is CASSTRIGNQETQYF. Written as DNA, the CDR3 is TGCGCCAGCAGCACCAGGATAGGGAACCAAGAGACCCAGTACTTC. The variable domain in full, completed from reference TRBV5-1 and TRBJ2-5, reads KAGVTQTPRYLIKTRGQQVTLSCSPISGHRSVSWYQQTPGQGLQFLFEYFSETQRNKGNFPGRFSGRQFSNSRSEMNVSTLELGDSALYLCASSTRIGNQETQYFGPGTRLLVL.

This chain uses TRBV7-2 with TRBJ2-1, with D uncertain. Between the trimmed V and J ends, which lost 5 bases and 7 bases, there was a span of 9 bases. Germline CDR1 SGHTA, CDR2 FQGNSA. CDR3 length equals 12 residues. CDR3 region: CASSPQENEQFF. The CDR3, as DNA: TGTGCCAGCAGCCCCCAGGAAAATGAGCAGTTCTTC.